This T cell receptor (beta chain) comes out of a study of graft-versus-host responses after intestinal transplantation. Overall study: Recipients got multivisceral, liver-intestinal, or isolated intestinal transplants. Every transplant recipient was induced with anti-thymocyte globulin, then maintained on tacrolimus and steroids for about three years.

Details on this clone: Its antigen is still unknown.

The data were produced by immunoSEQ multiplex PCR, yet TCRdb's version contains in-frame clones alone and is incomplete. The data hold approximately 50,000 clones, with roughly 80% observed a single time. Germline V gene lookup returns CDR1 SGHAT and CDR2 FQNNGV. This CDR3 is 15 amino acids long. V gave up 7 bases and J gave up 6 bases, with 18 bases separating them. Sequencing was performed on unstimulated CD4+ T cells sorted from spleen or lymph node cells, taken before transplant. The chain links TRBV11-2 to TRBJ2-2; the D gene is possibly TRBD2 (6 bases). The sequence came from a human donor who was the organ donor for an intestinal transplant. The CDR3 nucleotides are TGTGCCAGCATCCTTCGTGCGGGGAAGGCCGGGGAGCTGTTTTTT. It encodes CASILRAGKAGELFF. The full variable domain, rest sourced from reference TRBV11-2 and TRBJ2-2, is EAGVAQSPRYKIIEKRQSVAFWCNPISGHATLYWYQQILGQGPKLLIQFQNNGVVDDSQLPKDRFSAERLKGVDSTLKIQPAKLEDSAVYLCASILRAGKAGELFFGEGSRLTVL.